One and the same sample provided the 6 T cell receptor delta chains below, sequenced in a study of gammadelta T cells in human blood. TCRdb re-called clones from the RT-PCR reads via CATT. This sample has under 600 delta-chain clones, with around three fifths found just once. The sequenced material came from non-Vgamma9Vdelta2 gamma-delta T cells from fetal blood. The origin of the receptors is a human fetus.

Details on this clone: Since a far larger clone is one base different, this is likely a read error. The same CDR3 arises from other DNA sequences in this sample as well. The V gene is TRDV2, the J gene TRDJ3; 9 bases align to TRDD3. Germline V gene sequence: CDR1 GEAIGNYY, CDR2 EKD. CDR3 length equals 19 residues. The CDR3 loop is CACDPAYWGSSWDTRQMFF. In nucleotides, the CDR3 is TGCGCCTGTGATCCCGCCTACTGGGGGAGCTCCTGGGACACCCGACAGATGTTTTTC.

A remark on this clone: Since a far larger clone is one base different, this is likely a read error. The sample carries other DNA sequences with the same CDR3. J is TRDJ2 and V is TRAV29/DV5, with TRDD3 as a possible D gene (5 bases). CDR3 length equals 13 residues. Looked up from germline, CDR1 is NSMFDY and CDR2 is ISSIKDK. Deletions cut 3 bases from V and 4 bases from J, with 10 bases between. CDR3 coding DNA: TGTGCAGCAAAACTAGGGGAGACAGCACAACTCTTCTTT. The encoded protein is CAAKLGETAQLFF. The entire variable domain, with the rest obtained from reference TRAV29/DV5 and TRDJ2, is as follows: DQQVKQNSPSLSVQEGRISILNCDYTNSMFDYFLWYKKYPAEGPTFLISISSIKDKNEDGRFTVFLNKSAKHLSLHIVPSQPGDSAVYFCAAKLGETAQLFFGKGTQLIVEP.

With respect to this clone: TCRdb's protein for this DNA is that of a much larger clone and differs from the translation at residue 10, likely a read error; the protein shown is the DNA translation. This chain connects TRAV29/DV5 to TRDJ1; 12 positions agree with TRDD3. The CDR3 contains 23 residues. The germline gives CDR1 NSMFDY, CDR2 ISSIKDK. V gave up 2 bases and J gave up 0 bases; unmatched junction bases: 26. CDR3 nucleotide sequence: TGTGCAGCAAGGGACCCTTCCTACGTTTTATCTGGGGGATACGCGGCGTACACCGATAAACTCATCTTT. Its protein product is CAARDPSYVLSGGYAAYTDKLIF. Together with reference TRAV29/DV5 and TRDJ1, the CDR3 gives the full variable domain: DQQVKQNSPSLSVQEGRISILNCDYTNSMFDYFLWYKKYPAEGPTFLISISSIKDKNEDGRFTVFLNKSAKHLSLHIVPSQPGDSAVYFCAARDPSYVLSGGYAAYTDKLIFGKGTRVTVEP.

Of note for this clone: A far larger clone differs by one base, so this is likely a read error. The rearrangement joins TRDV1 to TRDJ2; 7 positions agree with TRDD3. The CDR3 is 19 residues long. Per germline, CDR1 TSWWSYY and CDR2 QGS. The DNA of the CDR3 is TGTGCTCTTGGGGAACCGGGGATAGGGGCCAAAGCTTTGACAACACAACTCTTCTTT. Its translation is CALGEPGIGAKALTTQLFF.

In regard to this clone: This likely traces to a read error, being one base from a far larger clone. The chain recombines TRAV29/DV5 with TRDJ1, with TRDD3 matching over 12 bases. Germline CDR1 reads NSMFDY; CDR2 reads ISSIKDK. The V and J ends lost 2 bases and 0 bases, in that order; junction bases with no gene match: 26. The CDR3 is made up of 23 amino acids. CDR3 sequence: CAARDPSYVVSGGYAAYTDKLIF. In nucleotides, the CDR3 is TGTGCAGCAAGGGACCCTTCCTACGTTGTCTCTGGGGGATACGCGGCGTACACCGATAAACTCATCTTT.

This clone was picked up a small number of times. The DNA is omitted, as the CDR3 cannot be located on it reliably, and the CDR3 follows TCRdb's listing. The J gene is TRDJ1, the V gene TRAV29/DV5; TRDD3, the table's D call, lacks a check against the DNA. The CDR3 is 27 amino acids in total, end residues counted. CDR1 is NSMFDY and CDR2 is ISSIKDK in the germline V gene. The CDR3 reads CSVLLCSKGPFLRFLWGYAAYTDKLIF.